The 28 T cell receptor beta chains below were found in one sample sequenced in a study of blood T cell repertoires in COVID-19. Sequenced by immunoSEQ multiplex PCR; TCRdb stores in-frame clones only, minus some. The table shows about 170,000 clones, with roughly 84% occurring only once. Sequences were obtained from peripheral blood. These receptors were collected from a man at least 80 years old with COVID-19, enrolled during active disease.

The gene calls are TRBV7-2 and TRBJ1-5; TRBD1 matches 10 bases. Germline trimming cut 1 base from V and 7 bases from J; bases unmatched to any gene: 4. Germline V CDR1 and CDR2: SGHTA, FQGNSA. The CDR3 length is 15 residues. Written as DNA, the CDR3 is TGTGCCAGCAGCTTAGTATCGACAGGGGGCCAGCCCCAGCATTTT. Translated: CASSLVSTGGQPQHF.

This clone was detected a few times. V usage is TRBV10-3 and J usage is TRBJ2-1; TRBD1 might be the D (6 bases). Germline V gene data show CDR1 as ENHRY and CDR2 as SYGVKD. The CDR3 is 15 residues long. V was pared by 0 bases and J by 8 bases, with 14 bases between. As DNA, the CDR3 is TGTGCCATCAGTGAGTCCTGGGGGCGCGTGGATGAGCAGTTCTTC. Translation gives CAISESWGRVDEQFF.

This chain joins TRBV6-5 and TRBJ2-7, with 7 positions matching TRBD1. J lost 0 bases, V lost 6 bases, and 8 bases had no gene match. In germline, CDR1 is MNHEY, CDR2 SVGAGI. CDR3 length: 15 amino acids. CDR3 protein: CASRRDRESSYEQYF. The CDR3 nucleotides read TGTGCCAGCAGGCGTGACAGGGAGAGCTCCTACGAGCAGTACTTC.

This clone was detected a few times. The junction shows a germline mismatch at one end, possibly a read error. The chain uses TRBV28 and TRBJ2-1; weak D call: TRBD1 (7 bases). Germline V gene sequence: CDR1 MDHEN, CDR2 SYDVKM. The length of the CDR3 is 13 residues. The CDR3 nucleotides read TGTGCCAGCACCCACTCATCCGGGGGACAGTCACTCTTC. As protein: CASTHSSGGQSLF.

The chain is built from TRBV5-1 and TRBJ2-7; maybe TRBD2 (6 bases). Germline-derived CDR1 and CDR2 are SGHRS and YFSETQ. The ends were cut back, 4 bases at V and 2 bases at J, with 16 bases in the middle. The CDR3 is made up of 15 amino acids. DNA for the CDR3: TGCGCCAGCAGCCTCGGGACTTCTATCACCTACGAGCAGTACTTC. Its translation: CASSLGTSITYEQYF.

CDR3 sequence (DNA): TGTGCCAGCACTAGACAGGCCTTATTTGAAGCTTTCTTT. It is translated as CASTRQALFEAFF. The rearrangement links TRBV2 to TRBJ1-1; D is possibly TRBD1 (6 bases). Germline V gene data show CDR1 as SNHLY and CDR2 as FYNNEI. The CDR3 sequence is 13 residues long. With 7 bases removed from V and 7 bases from J, the gap between germline ends came to 16 bases.

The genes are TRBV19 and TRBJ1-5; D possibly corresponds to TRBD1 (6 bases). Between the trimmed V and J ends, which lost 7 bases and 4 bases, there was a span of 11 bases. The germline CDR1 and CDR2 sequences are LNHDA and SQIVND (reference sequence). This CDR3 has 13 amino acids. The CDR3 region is CASTGQKNQPQHF. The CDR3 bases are TGTGCCAGTACAGGACAGAAAAATCAGCCCCAGCATTTT. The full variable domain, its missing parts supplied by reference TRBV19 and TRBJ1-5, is DGGITQSPKYLFRKEGQNVTLSCEQNLNHDAMYWYRQDPGQGLRLIYYSQIVNDFQKGDIAEGYSVSREKKESFPLTVTSAQKNPTAFYLCASTGQKNQPQHFGDGTRLSIL.

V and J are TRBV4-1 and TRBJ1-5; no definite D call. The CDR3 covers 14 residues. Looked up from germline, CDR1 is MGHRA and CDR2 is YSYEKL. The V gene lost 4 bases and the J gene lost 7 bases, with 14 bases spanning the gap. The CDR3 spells CASSRLTWAQPQHF. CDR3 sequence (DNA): TGCGCCAGCAGCCGCCTGACCTGGGCCCAGCCCCAGCATTTT.

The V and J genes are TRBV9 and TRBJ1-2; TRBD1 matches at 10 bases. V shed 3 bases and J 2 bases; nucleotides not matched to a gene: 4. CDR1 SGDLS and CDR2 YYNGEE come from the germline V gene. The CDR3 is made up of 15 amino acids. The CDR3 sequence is CASSAGGQGNYGYTF. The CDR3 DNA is TGTGCCAGCAGCGCCGGGGGACAGGGGAACTATGGCTACACCTTC.

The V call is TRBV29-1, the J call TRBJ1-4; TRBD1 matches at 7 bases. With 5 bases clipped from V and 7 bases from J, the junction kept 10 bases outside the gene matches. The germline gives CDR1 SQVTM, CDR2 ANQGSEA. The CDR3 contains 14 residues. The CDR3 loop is CSVQKDREVEKLFF. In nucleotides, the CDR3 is TGCAGCGTTCAAAAAGACAGGGAGGTTGAAAAACTGTTTTTT.

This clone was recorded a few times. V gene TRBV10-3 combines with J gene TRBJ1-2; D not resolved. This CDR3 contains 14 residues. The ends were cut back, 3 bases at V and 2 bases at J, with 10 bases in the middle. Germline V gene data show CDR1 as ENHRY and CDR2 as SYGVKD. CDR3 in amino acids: CAISENLGNYGYTF. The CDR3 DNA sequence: TGTGCCATCAGTGAAAACCTCGGGAACTATGGCTACACCTTC.

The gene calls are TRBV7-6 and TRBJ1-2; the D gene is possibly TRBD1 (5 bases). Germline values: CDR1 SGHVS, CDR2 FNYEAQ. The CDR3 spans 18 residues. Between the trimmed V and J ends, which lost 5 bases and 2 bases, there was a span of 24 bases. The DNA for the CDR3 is TGTGCCAGCAGCCACGCGTCCCAGGGCGGAAAGGAGAACTATGGCTACACCTTC. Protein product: CASSHASQGGKENYGYTF.

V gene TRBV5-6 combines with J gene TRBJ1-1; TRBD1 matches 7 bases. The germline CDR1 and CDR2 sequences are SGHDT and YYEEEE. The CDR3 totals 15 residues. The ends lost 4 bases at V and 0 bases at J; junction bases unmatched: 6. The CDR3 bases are TGTGCCAGCAGCCTTTTGGACAGGATGAACACTGAAGCTTTCTTT. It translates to CASSLLDRMNTEAFF.

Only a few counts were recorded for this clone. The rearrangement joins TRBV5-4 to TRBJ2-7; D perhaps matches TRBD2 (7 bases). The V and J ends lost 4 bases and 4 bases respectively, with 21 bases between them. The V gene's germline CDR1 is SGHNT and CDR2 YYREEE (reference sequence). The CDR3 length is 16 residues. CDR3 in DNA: TGTGCCAGCAGCCCCGGTGGGGGGGCACCCGTTTACGAGCAGTACTTC. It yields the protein CASSPGGGAPVYEQYF.

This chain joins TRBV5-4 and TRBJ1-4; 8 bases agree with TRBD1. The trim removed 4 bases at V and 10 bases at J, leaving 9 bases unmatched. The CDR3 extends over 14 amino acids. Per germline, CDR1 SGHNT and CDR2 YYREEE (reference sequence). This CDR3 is CASSTGTGDGKLFF. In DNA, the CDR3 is TGTGCCAGCAGCACCGGGACAGGTGACGGAAAACTGTTTTTT.

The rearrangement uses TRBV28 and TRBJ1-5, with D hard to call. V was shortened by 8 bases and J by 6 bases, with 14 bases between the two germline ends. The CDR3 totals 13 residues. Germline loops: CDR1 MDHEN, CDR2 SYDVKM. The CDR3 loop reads CASGAVTGQPQHF. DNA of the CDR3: TGTGCCAGCGGAGCGGTAACGGGTCAGCCCCAGCATTTT.

CDR3 coding DNA: TGTGCCAGCAGCTCGACAGGGCCTAATGAAAAACTGTTTTTT. Translating it yields CASSSTGPNEKLFF. The chain recombines TRBV7-2 with TRBJ1-4; 7 positions match TRBD1. CDR1 is SGHTA and CDR2 is FQGNSA in the germline V gene. V gave up 4 bases and J gave up 3 bases; unmatched junction bases: 2. CDR3 length: 14 residues.

For the CDR3, the DNA is TGTGCCAGCAGCTCGAATGTTCAGGGGGCGAGGGGCACTGAAGCTTTCTTT. Protein product: CASSSNVQGARGTEAFF. V and J are TRBV7-8 and TRBJ1-1; 8 bases line up with TRBD1. V dropped 4 bases and J dropped 4; count of bases not matched to a gene: 14. Germline assignment: CDR1 SGHVS and CDR2 FQNEAQ. The CDR3 totals 17 residues.

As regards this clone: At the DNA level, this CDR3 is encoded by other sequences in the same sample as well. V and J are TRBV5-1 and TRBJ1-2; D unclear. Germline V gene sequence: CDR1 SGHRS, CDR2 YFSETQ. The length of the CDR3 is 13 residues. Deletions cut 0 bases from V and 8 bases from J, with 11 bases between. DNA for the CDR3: TGCGCCAGCAGCTTGGAAGGAAGCGACGGCTACACCTTC. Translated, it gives CASSLEGSDGYTF.

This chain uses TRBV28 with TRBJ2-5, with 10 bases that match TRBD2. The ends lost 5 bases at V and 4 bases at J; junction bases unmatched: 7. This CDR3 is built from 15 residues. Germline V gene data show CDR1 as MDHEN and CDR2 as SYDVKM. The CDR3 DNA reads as TGTGCCAGCAGTAGCGGGGGGGCCGATGGAGAGACCCAGTACTTC. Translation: CASSSGGADGETQYF.

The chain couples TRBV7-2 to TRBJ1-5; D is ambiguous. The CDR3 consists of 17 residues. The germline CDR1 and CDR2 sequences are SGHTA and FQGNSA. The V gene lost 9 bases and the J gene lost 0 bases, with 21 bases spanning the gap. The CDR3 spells CARPKVEETYSNQPQHF. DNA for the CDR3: TGTGCCAGACCTAAGGTGGAGGAGACCTATAGCAATCAGCCCCAGCATTTT.

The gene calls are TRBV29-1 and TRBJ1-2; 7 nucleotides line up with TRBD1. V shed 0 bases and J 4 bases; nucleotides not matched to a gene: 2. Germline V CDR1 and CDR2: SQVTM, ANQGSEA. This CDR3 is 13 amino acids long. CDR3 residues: CSVEDRDSYGYTF. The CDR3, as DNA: TGCAGCGTTGAAGACAGGGACAGCTATGGCTACACCTTC.

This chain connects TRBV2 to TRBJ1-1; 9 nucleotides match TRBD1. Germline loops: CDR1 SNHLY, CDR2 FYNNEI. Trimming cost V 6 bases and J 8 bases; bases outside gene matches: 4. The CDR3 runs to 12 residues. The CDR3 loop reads CASRVGQGEAFF. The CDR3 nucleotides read TGTGCCAGCAGGGTAGGACAGGGGGAAGCTTTCTTT.

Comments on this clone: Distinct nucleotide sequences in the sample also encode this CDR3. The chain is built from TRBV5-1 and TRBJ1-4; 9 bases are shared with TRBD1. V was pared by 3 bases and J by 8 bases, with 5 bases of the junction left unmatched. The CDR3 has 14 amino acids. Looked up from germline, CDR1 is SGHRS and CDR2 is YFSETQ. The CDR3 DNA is TGCGCCAGCAGCTCGGGACAGGGTAGAGAAAAACTGTTTTTT. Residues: CASSSGQGREKLFF. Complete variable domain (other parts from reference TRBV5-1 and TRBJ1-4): KAGVTQTPRYLIKTRGQQVTLSCSPISGHRSVSWYQQTPGQGLQFLFEYFSETQRNKGNFPGRFSGRQFSNSRSEMNVSTLELGDSALYLCASSSGQGREKLFFGSGTQLSVL.

The CDR3 reads CASSLGAGMNTEAFF. The CDR3 DNA sequence: TGTGCCAGCAGCTTGGGCGCAGGGATGAACACTGAAGCTTTCTTT. The V and J genes are TRBV5-4 and TRBJ1-1, with D possibly matching TRBD1 (5 bases). The CDR3 contains 15 residues. V lost 0 bases and J lost 0, with 9 bases in between. Looked up from germline, CDR1 is SGHNT and CDR2 is YYREEE (reference sequence).

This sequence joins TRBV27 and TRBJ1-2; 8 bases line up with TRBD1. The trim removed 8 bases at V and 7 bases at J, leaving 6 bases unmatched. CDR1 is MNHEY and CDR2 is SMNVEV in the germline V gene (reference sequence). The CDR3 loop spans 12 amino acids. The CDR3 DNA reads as TGTGCCAGCGGCGACAGGGGAATTGGCTACACCTTC. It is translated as CASGDRGIGYTF.

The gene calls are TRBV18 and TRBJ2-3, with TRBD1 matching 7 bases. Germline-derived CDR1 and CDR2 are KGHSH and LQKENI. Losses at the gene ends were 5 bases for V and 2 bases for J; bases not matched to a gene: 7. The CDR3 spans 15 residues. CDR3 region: CASSTGTAFTDTQYF. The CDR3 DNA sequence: TGTGCCAGCTCAACGGGGACAGCTTTCACAGATACGCAGTATTTT.

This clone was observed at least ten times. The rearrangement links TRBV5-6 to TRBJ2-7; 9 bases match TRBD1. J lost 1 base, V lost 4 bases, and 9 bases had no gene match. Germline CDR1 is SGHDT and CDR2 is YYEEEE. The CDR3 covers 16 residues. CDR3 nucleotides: TGTGCCAGCAGCCCGTTGTTTGGACAGGGGTCCTACGAGCAGTACTTC. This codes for CASSPLFGQGSYEQYF.